This T cell receptor beta chain was found in a study of blood T cell repertoires in COVID-19 (dated by TCRdb to about 2020). A note on the overall study: Collaborator samples came from the United States, Italy and Spain and covered acute and convalescent phases of COVID-19. The prospective study material was composed of cDNA or gDNA derived from T cells, B-cell-depleted T cells, or PBMCs. The dataset comprised deeply sampled blood TCRbeta repertoires from subjects exposed to, actively infected with, or recovered from COVID-19. The repertoires were released in a freely available public database intended as a resource for research on the immune response to SARS-CoV-2. The samples were drawn from the first 160 participants of the ongoing ImmuneRACE study and from over 950 subjects provided by 6 global collaborators. Sample metadata almost always included a de-identified subject ID, COVID-19 status, age in years and sex. Where available, HLA class I and class II types were taken from metadata supplied by the sample provider and were not determined by assay-based typing. Broad study findings and their caveats: How much clinical and demographic metadata was included differed by source and by participant, and the metadata was provided uncurated.

Enrolling through a virtual design, the prospective study's participants ranged in age from roughly 18 to 90 years and lived across some 23 United States geographic areas. Cohort assignment in the prospective study relied on participant-reported clinical history from a screening survey and a study questionnaire. For ImmuneRACE Cohort 3, a participant was defined as recovered based on two consecutive negative NP/OP PCR tests, clearance by a healthcare professional, or resolution of symptoms. Each participant in the prospective study had whole blood, serum and a nasopharyngeal or oropharyngeal swab collected by mobile phlebotomists. Participants in the prospective study had the option to provide additional blood draws and questionnaires over a roughly 2-month period. Blood samples from the prospective study were shipped frozen or at room temperature prior to DNA extraction. TCRbeta CDR3 regions were amplified from genomic DNA by means of the immunoSEQ Assay, a bias-controlled multiplex PCR. On the authors' methods: Within the assay, amplification of reference gene primers was used to estimate how many nucleated cells each sample contained. To quantify the absolute abundance of each unique TCRbeta CDR3 rearrangement, sequence reads were collapsed and filtered. Productive Simpson clonality was computed per sample as the square root of Simpson's diversity index over productive rearrangements. TCRdb stores this immuneACCESS table with in-frame sequences only. Part of the clones is absent; in the studies checked, under half of the shortfall reflects unresolved V genes, and no reason is known for the rest. V, J and clone size are taken as reported in that table, and D and trimming were inferred from the DNA itself. The sample records about 310,000 clones, approximately 83% of which are singletons. More than 2% of the sample is taken by the ten largest.

The germline V gene supplies CDR1 MRHNA and CDR2 SNTAGT. Measured from the cysteine to the phenylalanine, the CDR3 is 14 residues long. Left in the record is the CDR3 DNA by itself, 42 bases read in frame from the first base. V lost 3 bases and J lost 4 bases, and the count of bases not matched to a germline gene is 4. As concerns this clone: No cognate antigen has been identified for it. Base-call qualities are not available, and no considerably larger clone is one nucleotide away.

Sequencing used PBMCs or T cells enriched from blood (not recorded which). This clonotype was sampled from a man aged 25 to 40 who had recovered from COVID-19. The chain is assembled from TRBV6-4 and TRBJ2-3; TRBD2 aligns with 7 central bases. The sequenced DNA: TGTGCCAGCAGTGAACGGGGGGAGGCAGATACGCAGTATTTT. The translation is CASSERGEADTQYF.